Below, 32 T cell receptor beta chains from the same sample are listed, as sequenced in a study of T cells in Graves' hyperthyroidism and ophthalmopathy. RNA transcripts were the template for amplifying TCR beta CDR3 regions. First-round RT-PCR of the TCR CDR3 relied on the HTBI primer set. MiXCR, run by TCRdb on the multiplex PCR reads, gives a single entry per CDR3 protein. The data contain over 200,000 distinct CDR3 sequences, just over 14% of them singletons. The sample was blood. Receptors originate from a woman between 40 and 55 years old with Graves' hyperthyroidism that later progressed to Graves' ophthalmopathy.

The CDR3 protein is CASSPSLTQPQHF. As DNA, the CDR3 is TGTGCCAGTAGTCCATCACTGACACAGCCCCAGCATTTT. The rearrangement joins TRBV19 to TRBJ1-5; no clear D. Trimming left V 5 bases short and J 7 bases short, with 12 bases between. Germline CDR1 reads LNHDA; CDR2 reads SQIVND (reference sequence). The CDR3 contains 13 residues.

This clonotype was seen repeatedly, ten times or more. The V gene is TRBV5-1, the J gene TRBJ1-1; 7 nucleotides align to TRBD1. CDR3 size: 13 residues. The V gene's germline CDR1 is SGHRS and CDR2 YFSETQ. V lost 2 bases and J lost 4; bases outside the gene matches: 2. CDR3 sequence: CASSFAGGTEAFF. DNA of the CDR3: TGCGCCAGCAGCTTCGCAGGGGGCACTGAAGCTTTCTTT.

This clonotype came up many times. This chain connects TRBV19 to TRBJ1-5; 9 bases align to TRBD1. Germline loops: CDR1 LNHDA, CDR2 SQIVND (reference sequence). This CDR3 has 17 residues. Trimming at V came to 5 bases and at J to 2 bases, leaving 10 bases not matched to a gene. The CDR3 nucleotides are TGTGCCAGTAGTCCGACGGACAGGGGTATGGGCAATCAGCCCCAGCATTTT. It translates to CASSPTDRGMGNQPQHF.

This clonotype was counted ten times or more. The chain links TRBV12-3 or TRBV12-4 to TRBJ2-3; TRBD2 might be the D (5 bases). This CDR3 is 15 amino acids long. The germline V and J ends were trimmed by 6 bases and 4 bases, with 17 bases remaining between them. CDR3 sequence: CASSSLPILADTQYF. CDR3 DNA sequence: TGTGCCAGCAGCTCACTACCCATACTAGCAGATACGCAGTATTTT.

This clonotype was picked up a small number of times. The chain links TRBV13 to TRBJ2-7, with 7 bases that match TRBD2. CDR1 PRHDT and CDR2 FYEKMQ come from the germline V gene (reference sequence). The ends lost 0 bases at V and 3 bases at J; junction bases unmatched: 5. The CDR3 consists of 15 residues. The DNA of the CDR3 is TGTGCCAGCAGCTTAGGCCTAGCGGAGGGCTACGAGCAGTACTTC. Residues: CASSLGLAEGYEQYF.

Regarding this clonotype: This may stem from a read error, because a much larger clone lies one nucleotide away. CDR3 amino acids: CASSLFSTALNTEAFF. CDR3 sequence (DNA): TGCGCCAGCAGCTTGTTTAGCACCGCTCTAAACACTGAAGCTTTCTTT. The rearrangement joins TRBV5-1 to TRBJ1-1; D unresolved. The V end lost 1 base, the J end lost 2 bases, and 15 bases lay between the germline ends. From germline, CDR1 is SGHRS and CDR2 YFSETQ. This CDR3 contains 16 residues.

Concerning this clonotype: With a much larger clone just one base away, this may be a read error. The CDR3 loop is CSDGGKGIEIEAFF. The CDR3 DNA sequence: TGCAGCGATGGAGGCAAGGGAATTGAAATTGAAGCTTTCTTT. This chain joins TRBV29-1 and TRBJ1-1; no clear D. The V end lost 7 bases, the J end lost 7 bases, and 22 bases lay between the germline ends. The germline gives CDR1 SQVTM, CDR2 ANQGSEA. The CDR3 totals 14 residues.

This clonotype was counted at least ten times. J is TRBJ1-6 and V is TRBV20-1; a possible D gene is TRBD1 (5 bases). This CDR3 is 12 amino acids long. Germline CDR1 reads DFQATT; CDR2 reads SNEGSKA (reference sequence). V lost 3 bases, J lost 9 bases, and 9 bases lay in between. The CDR3 DNA reads as TGCAGTGCTAGCCAGGGTTTTTCACCCCTCCACTTT. Translating gives CSASQGFSPLHF.

Many counts were recorded for this clonotype. This chain uses TRBV12-3 or TRBV12-4 with TRBJ1-5, with no clear D. This CDR3 spans 13 amino acids. The V end lost 3 bases, the J end lost 1 base, and 4 bases lay between the germline ends. CDR3 loop: CASSLQSNQPQHF. As DNA, the CDR3 is TGTGCCAGCAGTTTGCAGAGCAATCAGCCCCAGCATTTT.

This clonotype was counted many times. The CDR3 spells CASSRAGSYEQYF. The CDR3 bases are TGTGCCAGCAGTCGAGCCGGGAGCTACGAGCAGTACTTC. The chain employs TRBV2 and TRBJ2-7; perhaps TRBD2 as D (6 bases). Germline loops: CDR1 SNHLY, CDR2 FYNNEI. This CDR3 contains 13 residues. The V end lost 5 bases, the J end lost 3 bases, and 11 bases lay between the germline ends.

This clonotype was observed at least ten times. The chain combines TRBV5-1 with TRBJ1-2; 8 bases are shared with TRBD1. Trimming removed 3 bases from V and 4 bases from J; junction bases left unmatched: 11. The CDR3 is 16 residues long. From germline, CDR1 is SGHRS and CDR2 YFSETQ. CDR3 sequence: CASSSILGQGGYGYTF. The CDR3 coding sequence is TGCGCCAGCAGCTCCATATTAGGACAGGGAGGCTATGGCTACACCTTC.

This clonotype was detected ten times or more. The CDR3 DNA sequence: TGTGCCAGCAGTTTACTCCCGGACTCTGGAAACACCATATATTTT. This codes for CASSLLPDSGNTIYF. The chain recombines TRBV28 with TRBJ1-3; D is unresolved. Germline assignment: CDR1 MDHEN and CDR2 SYDVKM. V gave up 2 bases and J gave up 0 bases, with 8 bases separating them. CDR3 length: 15 amino acids.

This clonotype was detected a few times. The J gene is TRBJ2-2, the V gene TRBV9; a possible D gene is TRBD2 (6 bases). This CDR3 has 14 amino acids. The V and J ends lost 4 bases and 0 bases respectively, with 7 bases between them. Germline V lookup: CDR1 SGDLS, CDR2 YYNGEE. The CDR3 sequence: CASSRLANTGELFF. CDR3 in DNA: TGTGCCAGCAGCCGACTAGCGAACACCGGGGAGCTGTTTTTT.

This clonotype occurred many times. Written as DNA, the CDR3 is TGTGCCAGCAGCGTAGGGCCGGGAGCCTACGAGCAGTACTTC. It specifies CASSVGPGAYEQYF. V is TRBV9 and J is TRBJ2-7, with D perhaps matching TRBD2 (6 bases). Germline V gene lookup returns CDR1 SGDLS and CDR2 YYNGEE. Trimming stripped 0 bases from V and 2 bases from J, with 9 bases between. CDR3 length equals 14 residues.

This clonotype was seen only a few times. The chain uses TRBV6-1 and TRBJ2-4, with no clear D. The V end was cut by 4 bases, the J end by 8 bases, with 9 bases between. CDR1 is MNHNS and CDR2 is SASEGT in the germline V gene. There are 12 residues in the CDR3. The CDR3: CASSGPGDIQYF. The CDR3 coding sequence is TGTGCCAGCAGTGGTCCAGGAGACATTCAGTACTTC.

Here the CDR3 reads CSGDREYEQYF. CDR3 DNA sequence: TGCAGTGGGGACAGAGAATACGAGCAGTACTTC. V is TRBV20-1 and J is TRBJ2-7; 7 bases are shared with TRBD1. The junction had 4 bases not matched to a gene; V was cut back by 7 bases and J by 4 bases. Germline CDR1 reads DFQATT; CDR2 reads SNEGSKA (reference sequence). There are 11 residues in the CDR3.

This clonotype was observed many times. The chain is built from TRBV6-2 or TRBV6-3 and TRBJ2-7; 8 bases match TRBD2. The CDR3 length is 18 residues. Germline assignment: CDR1 MNHEY and CDR2 SVGEGT. Trimming took 0 bases from V and 3 from J; bases not matched to a gene: 13. The DNA of the CDR3 is TGTGCCAGCAGTTACTCGACGGGGGTCGCGGGGGGTTACTACGAGCAGTACTTC. It specifies CASSYSTGVAGGYYEQYF.

V usage is TRBV15 and J usage is TRBJ2-2; the match to TRBD2 covers 7 bases. There are 17 residues in the CDR3. Germline V lookup: CDR1 LNHNV, CDR2 YYDKDF (reference sequence). V was clipped by 0 bases and J by 3 bases; unmatched bases: 7. The CDR3, as DNA: TGTGCCACCAGCAGAGATCGGGGAGGGATATACACCGGGGAGCTGTTTTTT. This gives the protein CATSRDRGGIYTGELFF.

This clonotype occurred many times. The chain links TRBV10-3 to TRBJ2-5; 10 nucleotides match TRBD2. Germline-derived CDR1 and CDR2 are ENHRY and SYGVKD. V dropped 4 bases and J dropped 4; count of bases not matched to a gene: 9. There are 16 residues in the CDR3. The CDR3 coding sequence is TGTGCCATCAGTGGCCAAGCGGGAGGGCCGGGAGAGACCCAGTACTTC. Its protein product is CAISGQAGGPGETQYF.

This clonotype was recorded many times. The chain recombines TRBV20-1 with TRBJ1-1; no reliable D call. The ends were cut back, 6 bases at V and 3 bases at J, with 20 bases in the middle. CDR1 is DFQATT and CDR2 is SNEGSKA in the germline V gene (reference sequence). This CDR3 contains 15 residues. CDR3 sequence (DNA): TGCAGTGCGGCGATCTGGGGTTGGGGAGACACTGAAGCTTTCTTT. Its translation: CSAAIWGWGDTEAFF.

The genes are TRBV19 and TRBJ2-3; 8 bases line up with TRBD2. The ends lost 6 bases at V and 5 bases at J; junction bases unmatched: 7. The germline V gene has CDR1 LNHDA and CDR2 SQIVND (reference sequence). The CDR3 is made up of 14 amino acids. The CDR3 DNA follows: TGTGCCAGTAGGCCAGCGGGAGTACTAGATACGCAGTATTTT. Protein product: CASRPAGVLDTQYF.

This clonotype was recorded many times. J is TRBJ2-3 and V is TRBV24-1, with 10 bases that match TRBD2. J lost 2 bases, V lost 4 bases, and 5 bases had no gene match. The CDR3 is 16 residues long. Germline CDR1 and CDR2: KGHDR and SFDVKD. The CDR3 DNA is TGTGCCACCAGTGACCAGGGACTAGCGTACACAGATACGCAGTATTTT. It codes for CATSDQGLAYTDTQYF.

This clonotype was recorded at least ten times. The V and J genes are TRBV20-1 and TRBJ2-7, with D unresolved. V dropped 4 bases and J dropped 4 bases, with 5 bases sitting between them. Germline values: CDR1 DFQATT, CDR2 SNEGSKA (reference sequence). This CDR3 has 10 amino acids. The CDR3 coding sequence is TGCAGTGCTAATACTTACGAGCAGTACTTC. It specifies CSANTYEQYF.

This clonotype has just a few counts. The V call is TRBV14, the J call TRBJ2-1; 8 nucleotides match TRBD2. Germline-derived CDR1 and CDR2 are SGHDN and FVKESK. The J segment lost 15 bases and the V segment lost 3 bases, leaving 13 bases of the junction unmatched. This CDR3 contains 14 residues. CDR3 sequence reads: CASSHIPDGTSLFF. For the CDR3, the DNA is TGTGCCAGCAGCCATATCCCCGATGGGACTAGTCTGTTCTTC. The complete variable domain, with remaining parts taken from reference TRBV14 and TRBJ2-1, reads EAGVTQFPSHSVIEKGQTVTLRCDPISGHDNLYWYRRVMGKEIKFLLHFVKESKQDESGMPNNRFLAERTGGTYSTLKVQPAELEDSGVYFCASSHIPDGTSLFFGPGTRLTVL.

This clonotype has ten or more counts. The chain is built from TRBV28 and TRBJ2-2; possible D gene TRBD1, 5 bases. This CDR3 is 15 amino acids long. Germline values: CDR1 MDHEN, CDR2 SYDVKM. V was clipped by 4 bases and J by 6 bases, with 15 bases between them. The CDR3 spells CASSSGGTGPGELFF. CDR3 nucleotide sequence: TGTGCCAGCAGTTCAGGCGGCACAGGCCCCGGGGAGCTGTTTTTT.

The genes are TRBV20-1 and TRBJ1-2; possible D gene TRBD1, 5 bases. V dropped 0 bases and J dropped 8 bases, with 16 bases sitting between them. Looked up from germline, CDR1 is DFQATT and CDR2 is SNEGSKA (reference sequence). This CDR3 region has 14 residues. CDR3 bases: TGCAGTGCTAGAGAATCTACAGGCCCTAGGGGCTACACCTTC. It specifies CSARESTGPRGYTF.

V and J are TRBV11-2 and TRBJ2-5, with 9 bases identical to TRBD2. CDR1 and CDR2 from the germline V gene are SGHAT and FQNNGV. V trimming: 4 bases; J trimming: 3 bases; junction bases outside the gene matches: 3. There are 14 residues in the CDR3. In DNA, the CDR3 is TGTGCCAGCAGCTCACGGACTAGCGAAGAGACCCAGTACTTC. It is translated as CASSSRTSEETQYF.

Many counts were recorded for this clonotype. V is TRBV27 and J is TRBJ1-1; 12 nucleotides line up with TRBD1. J lost 1 base, V lost 7 bases, and 19 bases had no gene match. CDR1 is MNHEY, CDR2 SMNVEV, per germline (reference sequence). This CDR3 contains 20 residues. CDR3 in amino acids: CASTRRMTGTGGVKNTEAFF. The CDR3 nucleotides are TGTGCCAGCACCCGTAGGATGACTGGGACAGGGGGCGTGAAGAACACTGAAGCTTTCTTT.

This clonotype showed up many times. The rearrangement uses TRBV30 and TRBJ1-5; D unresolved. The germline CDR1 and CDR2 sequences are GTSNPN and SVGIG (reference sequence). The CDR3 extends over 14 amino acids. Trimming stripped 0 bases from V and 5 bases from J, with 11 bases between. CDR3 residues: CAWSVVGYDQPQHF. The CDR3 nucleotides read TGTGCCTGGAGTGTAGTAGGGTACGATCAGCCCCAGCATTTT.

This clonotype was seen ten or more times. The chain recombines TRBV24-1 with TRBJ2-2, with 7 bases lining up with TRBD1. The V gene's germline CDR1 is KGHDR and CDR2 SFDVKD. Trimming removed 3 bases from V and 6 bases from J; junction bases left unmatched: 12. The CDR3 sequence is 17 residues long. CDR3 region: CATSDRIEGARAGELFF. CDR3 coding DNA: TGTGCCACCAGTGATCGCATTGAGGGGGCTCGGGCCGGGGAGCTGTTTTTT.

This clonotype showed up just a few times. A much larger clone sits a single nucleotide away, making a read error possible. The CDR3 sequence is CASSLVEGETQYF. DNA of the CDR3: TGTGCCAGCAGCTTAGTCGAGGGAGAGACCCAGTACTTC. The chain has TRBV7-3 and TRBJ2-5, with D possibly being TRBD2 (5 bases). CDR1 SGHTA and CDR2 FQGTGA come from the germline V gene. CDR3 length: 13 amino acids. V lost 2 bases, J lost 4 bases, and 8 bases lay in between.

At least ten counts were recorded for this clonotype. This chain connects TRBV7-9 to TRBJ2-1; D not certain. The CDR3 length is 14 residues. Germline loops: CDR1 SEHNR, CDR2 FQNEAQ (reference sequence). The V end lost 0 bases, the J end lost 8 bases, and 11 bases lay between the germline ends. This CDR3 is CASSLALSRDEQFF. The CDR3 DNA reads as TGTGCCAGCAGCTTAGCGCTAAGTAGAGATGAGCAGTTCTTC.